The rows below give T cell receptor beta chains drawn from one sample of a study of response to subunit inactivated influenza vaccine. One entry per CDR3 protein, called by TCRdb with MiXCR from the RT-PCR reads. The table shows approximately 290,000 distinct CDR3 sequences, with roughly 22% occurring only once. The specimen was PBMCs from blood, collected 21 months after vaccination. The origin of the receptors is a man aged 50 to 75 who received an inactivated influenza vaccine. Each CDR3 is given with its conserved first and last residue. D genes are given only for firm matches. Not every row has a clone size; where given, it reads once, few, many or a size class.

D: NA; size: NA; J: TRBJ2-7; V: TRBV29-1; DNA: TGCAGCGTTCTTCAGAGATCCTACGAGCAGTACTTC; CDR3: CSVLQRSYEQYF
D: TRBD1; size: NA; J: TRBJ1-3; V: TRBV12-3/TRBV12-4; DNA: TGTGCCACCCGCCCCCCCTTCTCGGGACAGAGCTCTGGAAACACCATATATTTT; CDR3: CATRPPFSGQSSGNTIYF
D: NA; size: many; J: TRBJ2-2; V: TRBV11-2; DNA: TGTGCCAGCAGCCTCGAGGGGGGCGATACCGGGGAGCTGTTTTTT; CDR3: CASSLEGGDTGELFF
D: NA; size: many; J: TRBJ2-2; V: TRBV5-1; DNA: TGCGCCAGCAGCCAAACGCCGGGGAACACCGGGGAGCTGTTTTTT; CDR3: CASSQTPGNTGELFF
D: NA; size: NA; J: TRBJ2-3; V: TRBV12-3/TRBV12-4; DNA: TGTGCCAGCAGTTTAGCGCGGAGGGCTGGGGATACGCAGTATTTT; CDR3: CASSLARRAGDTQYF
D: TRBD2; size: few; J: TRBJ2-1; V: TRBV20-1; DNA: TGCAGTGCTCCTTCTAGCGGGAGTTTGAGGTACAATGAGCAGTTCTTC; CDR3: CSAPSSGSLRYNEQFF
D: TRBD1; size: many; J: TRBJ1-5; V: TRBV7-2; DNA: TGTGCCAGCAGCTCTGCAGGGGGAAGCCAGCCCCAGCATTTT; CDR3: CASSSAGGSQPQHF
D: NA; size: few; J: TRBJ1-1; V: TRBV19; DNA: TGTGCCAGTAGCGGTACACTGAACACTGAAGCTTTCTTT; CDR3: CASSGTLNTEAFF
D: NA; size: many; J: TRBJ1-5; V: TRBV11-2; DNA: TGTGCCAGCAGCTTAGACAGGGATCAGCCCCAGCATTTT; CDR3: CASSLDRDQPQHF
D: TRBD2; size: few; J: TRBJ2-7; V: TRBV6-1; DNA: TGTGCCAGCAGTCAGCTAGCGGGAGGAATGGTGTACTTC; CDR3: CASSQLAGGMVYF
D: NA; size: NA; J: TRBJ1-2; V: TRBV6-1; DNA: TGTGCCAGCAGACCGGCGGGTTCCACCTATGGCTACACCTTC; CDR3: CASRPAGSTYGYTF
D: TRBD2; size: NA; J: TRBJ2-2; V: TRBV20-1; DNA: TGCAGTGCGTATACGGGAGGGAGCACCGGGGAGCTGTTTTTT; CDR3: CSAYTGGSTGELFF
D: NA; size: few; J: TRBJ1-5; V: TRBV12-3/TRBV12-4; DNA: TGTGCCAGCAGTTTTTCGGGACGGCTCAATCAGCCCCAGCATTTT; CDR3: CASSFSGRLNQPQHF
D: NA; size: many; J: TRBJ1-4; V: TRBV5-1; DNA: TGCGCCAGCAGCTTGAGTTGGCAGAATAATGAAAAACTGTTTTTT; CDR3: CASSLSWQNNEKLFF
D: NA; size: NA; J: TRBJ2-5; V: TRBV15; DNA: TGTGCCACCATGGAAGGGATTCGCGAGACCCAGTACTTC; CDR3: CATMEGIRETQYF
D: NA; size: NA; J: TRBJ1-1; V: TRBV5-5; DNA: TGTGCCAGCAGCTTAGTCGTGGGGGGGCAGAGAGCTTTCTTT; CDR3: CASSLVVGGQRAFF
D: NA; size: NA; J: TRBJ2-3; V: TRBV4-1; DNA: TGCGCCAGCAGCCAAGACCCCCCGGGACGAGAACTGTGGGGGCTTGCAGATACGCAGTATTTT; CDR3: CASSQDPPGRELWGLADTQYF
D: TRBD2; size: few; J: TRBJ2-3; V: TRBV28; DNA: TGTGCCAGCAGTTTATTGATAGCGGGGGTTTCAGATACGCAGTATTTT; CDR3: CASSLLIAGVSDTQYF
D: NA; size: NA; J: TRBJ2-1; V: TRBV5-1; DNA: TGCGCCAGCAGCTTGGGAGGCGGGATTTCCTACAATGAGCAGTTCTTC; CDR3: CASSLGGGISYNEQFF
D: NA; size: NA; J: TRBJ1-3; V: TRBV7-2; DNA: TGTGCCAGCAGCTTAGCGAGCGGTTTCTCTGGAAACACCATATATTTT; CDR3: CASSLASGFSGNTIYF
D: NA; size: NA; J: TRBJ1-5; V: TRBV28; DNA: TGTGCCAGCAGTTTAAAGGGTCCGAGGCAGCCCCAGCATTTT; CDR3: CASSLKGPRQPQHF
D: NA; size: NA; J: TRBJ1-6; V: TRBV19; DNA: TGTGCCAGTAGTGCGGACACGAATTCACCCCTCCACTTT; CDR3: CASSADTNSPLHF